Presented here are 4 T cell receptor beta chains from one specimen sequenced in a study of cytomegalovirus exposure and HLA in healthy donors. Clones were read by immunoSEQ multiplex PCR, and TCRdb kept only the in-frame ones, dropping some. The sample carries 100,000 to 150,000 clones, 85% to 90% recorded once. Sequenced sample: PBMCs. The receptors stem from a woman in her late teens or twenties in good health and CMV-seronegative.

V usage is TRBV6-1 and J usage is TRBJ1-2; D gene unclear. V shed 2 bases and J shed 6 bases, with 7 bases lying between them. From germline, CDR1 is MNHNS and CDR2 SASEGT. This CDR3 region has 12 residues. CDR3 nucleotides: TGTGCCAGCAGTGAATGGAGGGATGGCTACACCTTC. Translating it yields CASSEWRDGYTF.

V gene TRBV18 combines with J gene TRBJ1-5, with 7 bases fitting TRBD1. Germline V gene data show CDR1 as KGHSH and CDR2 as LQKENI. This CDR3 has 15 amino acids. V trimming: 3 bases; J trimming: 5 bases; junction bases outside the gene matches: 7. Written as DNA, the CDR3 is TGTGCCAGCTCACCGCGGGACAGAGAAGATCAGCCCCAGCATTTT. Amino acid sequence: CASSPRDREDQPQHF.

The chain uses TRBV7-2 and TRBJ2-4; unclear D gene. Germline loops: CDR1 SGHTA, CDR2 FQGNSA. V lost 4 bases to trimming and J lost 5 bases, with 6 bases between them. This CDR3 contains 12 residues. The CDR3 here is CASSSPENIQYF. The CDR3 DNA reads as TGTGCCAGCAGCTCCCCCGAAAACATTCAGTACTTC.

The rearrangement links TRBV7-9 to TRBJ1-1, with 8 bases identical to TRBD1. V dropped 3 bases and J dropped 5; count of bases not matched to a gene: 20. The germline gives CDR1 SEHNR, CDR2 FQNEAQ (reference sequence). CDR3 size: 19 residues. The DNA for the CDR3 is TGTGCCAGCAGCTTGGGGTACCGGGACAGGCGATTAGTGGGGACTGAAGCTTTCTTT. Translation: CASSLGYRDRRLVGTEAFF.